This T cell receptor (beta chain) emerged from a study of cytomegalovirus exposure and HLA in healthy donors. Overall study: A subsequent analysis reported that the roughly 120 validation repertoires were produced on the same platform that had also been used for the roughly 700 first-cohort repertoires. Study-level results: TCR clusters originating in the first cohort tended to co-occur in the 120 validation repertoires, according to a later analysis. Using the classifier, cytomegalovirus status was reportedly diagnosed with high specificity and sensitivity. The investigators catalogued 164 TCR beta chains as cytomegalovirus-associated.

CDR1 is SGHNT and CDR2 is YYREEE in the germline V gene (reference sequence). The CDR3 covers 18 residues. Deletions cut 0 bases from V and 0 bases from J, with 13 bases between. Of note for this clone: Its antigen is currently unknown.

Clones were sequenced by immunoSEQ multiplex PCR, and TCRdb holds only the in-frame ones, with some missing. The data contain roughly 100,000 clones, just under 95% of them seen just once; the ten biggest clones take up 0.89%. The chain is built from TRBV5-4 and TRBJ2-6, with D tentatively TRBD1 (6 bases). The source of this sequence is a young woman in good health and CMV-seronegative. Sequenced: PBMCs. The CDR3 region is CASSLADRPLSGANVLTF. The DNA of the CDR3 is TGTGCCAGCAGCTTGGCGGACAGACCCCTCTCTGGGGCCAACGTCCTGACTTTC.